The 22 T cell receptor beta chains below were found in one sample sequenced in a study of blood T cells in healthy people across ages. A second PCR of roughly 7 to 11 cycles used a sample-barcoded 5' primer and a J-beta primer mix. TCRdb re-analysed the 5' RACE reads in MiXCR, keeping a single row per CDR3 protein. In the table there are 1.5 million or so distinct CDR3 sequences, approximately 42% of which are singletons. Material: blood. These receptors were collected from a woman aged 18-35 years in good health.

The J gene is TRBJ2-5, the V gene TRBV13; possibly TRBD2 for D (6 bases). Germline loops: CDR1 PRHDT, CDR2 FYEKMQ (reference sequence). The V end lost 5 bases, the J end lost 1 base, and 17 bases lay between the germline ends. CDR3 length: 16 amino acids. The CDR3 region has the DNA TGTGCCAGCAGCGCCGCGGGACGAACCTCCCAAGAGACCCAGTACTTC. This translates into CASSAAGRTSQETQYF.

J is TRBJ2-2 and V is TRBV20-1, with 8 bases fitting TRBD2. The CDR3 totals 16 residues. The germline V gene encodes CDR1 DFQATT and CDR2 SNEGSKA (reference sequence). Trimming cost V 2 bases and J 2 bases; bases outside gene matches: 7. Written as DNA, the CDR3 is TGCAGTGCTAGACAACCGGGACTAGGCAACACCGGGGAGCTGTTTTTT. Its protein product is CSARQPGLGNTGELFF.

This chain uses TRBV4-1 with TRBJ1-1; a weak D match, TRBD1 (5 bases). The CDR3 is made up of 16 amino acids. With 7 bases removed from V and 1 base from J, the gap between germline ends came to 19 bases. In germline, CDR1 is MGHRA, CDR2 YSYEKL. The CDR3 protein is CASTYRSGVENTEAFF. Here the CDR3 DNA reads TGCGCCAGCACTTATCGGTCGGGGGTCGAGAACACTGAAGCTTTCTTT.

In this sample, this clonotype turned up once. The chain combines TRBV20-1 with TRBJ2-2, with TRBD2 as a possible D gene (6 bases). V was trimmed by 6 bases and J by 1 base, leaving 15 bases between them. The germline V gene encodes CDR1 DFQATT and CDR2 SNEGSKA (reference sequence). This CDR3 spans 15 amino acids. The CDR3 region has the DNA TGCAGTGCCCAAGGGGAGGTGGTGAACACCGGGGAGCTGTTTTTT. Its protein is CSAQGEVVNTGELFF.

The chain carries TRBV27 and TRBJ2-3; D may match TRBD1 or TRBD2 (5 bases each). This CDR3 has 16 amino acids. Germline loops: CDR1 MNHEY, CDR2 SMNVEV (reference sequence). Trimming stripped 5 bases from V and 0 bases from J, with 15 bases between. CDR3: CASSQRDGLSTDTQYF. CDR3 DNA sequence: TGTGCCAGCAGTCAAAGGGACGGGCTGAGCACAGATACGCAGTATTTT.

J is TRBJ2-2 and V is TRBV5-1; the match to TRBD1 covers 9 bases. The CDR3 has 15 amino acids. The V gene end was trimmed by 4 bases and the J gene end by 6 bases; junction bases not matched to a gene: 7. Germline lookup yields CDR1 SGHRS and CDR2 YFSETQ. The CDR3 protein is CASSPRQGEAGELFF. CDR3 in DNA: TGCGCCAGCAGCCCGCGACAGGGGGAAGCCGGGGAGCTGTTTTTT.

CDR3 sequence reads: CSVAWSFSTDTQYF. In DNA form, the CDR3 reads TGCAGCGTTGCATGGAGTTTCAGTACAGATACGCAGTATTTT. The V call is TRBV29-1, the J call TRBJ2-3, with no clear D. V shed 4 bases and J shed 3 bases, with 14 bases lying between them. Germline values: CDR1 SQVTM, CDR2 ANQGSEA. CDR3 length equals 14 residues.

CDR3 bases: TGTGCCAGCAGCGGGCAGGGGTTTTTATTTCAGCCCCAGCATTTT. Encoded protein: CASSGQGFLFQPQHF. J is TRBJ1-5 and V is TRBV7-2, with D perhaps matching TRBD1 (6 bases). The CDR3 covers 15 residues. Germline V lookup: CDR1 SGHTA, CDR2 FQGNSA. V dropped 5 bases and J dropped 6 bases, with 17 bases sitting between them.

The rearrangement links TRBV13 to TRBJ2-7, with D perhaps matching TRBD1 or TRBD2 (6 bases each). Germline V CDR1 and CDR2: PRHDT, FYEKMQ (reference sequence). This CDR3 contains 13 residues. V lost 8 bases and J 2 bases, leaving 13 bases between the germline ends. The CDR3 coding sequence is TGTGCCAGCGCCCACGGGGGCCCCTACGAGCAGTACTTC. Translation: CASAHGGPYEQYF.

The chain is built from TRBV12-3 or TRBV12-4 and TRBJ1-2, with TRBD1 matching 8 bases. This CDR3 contains 15 residues. With V trimmed by 3 bases and J by 6 bases, 9 bases remained unmatched. In DNA, the CDR3 is TGTGCCAGCAGTTTTCGGGTCAGGGGGCCTGATGGCTACACCTTC. Amino acids: CASSFRVRGPDGYTF.

CDR3 sequence: CASSEARRGGNEQFF. The CDR3 DNA is TGTGCCAGCAGTGAAGCGCGGAGGGGTGGCAATGAGCAGTTCTTC. The chain combines TRBV2 with TRBJ2-1, with a weak D call TRBD2 (6 bases). The V end was cut by 0 bases, the J end by 6 bases, with 12 bases between. Germline V gene lookup returns CDR1 SNHLY and CDR2 FYNNEI. The CDR3 consists of 15 residues. The full variable domain, with the rest looked up from reference TRBV2 and TRBJ2-1, is EPEVTQTPSHQVTQMGQEVILRCVPISNHLYFYWYRQILGQKVEFLVSFYNNEISEKSEIFDDQFSVERPDGSNFTLKIRSTKLEDSAMYFCASSEARRGGNEQFFGPGTRLTVL.

The gene calls are TRBV12-3 or TRBV12-4 and TRBJ1-2; 8 bases line up with TRBD1. The trim removed 5 bases at V and 8 bases at J, leaving 13 bases unmatched. The CDR3 contains 15 residues. The CDR3 reads CASSGKAGGSSGYTF. The CDR3 nucleotides read TGTGCCAGCAGTGGGAAGGCAGGGGGCTCTAGCGGCTACACCTTC.

This chain links TRBV5-4 with TRBJ2-2, with 7 bases identical to TRBD2. Germline CDR1 and CDR2: SGHNT and YYREEE (reference sequence). V gave up 2 bases and J gave up 6 bases; unmatched junction bases: 4. CDR3 length equals 14 residues. The CDR3 is CASSFGGSAGELFF. As DNA, the CDR3 is TGTGCCAGCAGCTTTGGCGGGAGCGCCGGGGAGCTGTTTTTT. Variable domain in full (rest from reference TRBV5-4 and TRBJ2-2): ETGVTQSPTHLIKTRGQQVTLRCSSQSGHNTVSWYQQALGQGPQFIFQYYREEENGRGNFPPRFSGLQFPNYSSELNVNALELDDSALYLCASSFGGSAGELFFGEGSRLTVL.

The chain carries TRBV4-1 and TRBJ1-1; 8 bases line up with TRBD1. Trimming removed 4 bases from V and 0 bases from J; junction bases left unmatched: 4. The CDR3 covers 15 residues. Germline lookup yields CDR1 MGHRA and CDR2 YSYEKL. CDR3 sequence (DNA): TGCGCCAGCAGCCTACAGGGGGACGTGAACACTGAAGCTTTCTTT. The encoded protein is CASSLQGDVNTEAFF.

The chain combines TRBV12-3 or TRBV12-4 with TRBJ1-4; D remains ambiguous. This CDR3 has 13 residues. The V end was cut by 8 bases, the J end by 4 bases, with 11 bases between. The CDR3 nucleotides read TGTGCCAGCCATGAGAAGTTTAATGAAAAACTGTTTTTT. Protein: CASHEKFNEKLFF.

The chain uses TRBV3-1 and TRBJ2-7; the match to TRBD2 covers 8 bases. The J segment lost 0 bases and the V segment lost 4 bases, leaving 11 bases of the junction unmatched. Germline V CDR1 and CDR2: LGHDT, YNNKEL (reference sequence). CDR3 length: 17 residues. The CDR3 nucleotides are TGTGCCAGCAGCCTTGGACGGGGAGCGGGGGTCTCCTACGAGCAGTACTTC. Amino acids: CASSLGRGAGVSYEQYF.

The chain employs TRBV20-1 and TRBJ2-1; D unclear. The CDR3 sequence is 10 residues long. Trimming cost V 5 bases and J 9 bases, with 8 bases left between them. Germline CDR1 is DFQATT and CDR2 is SNEGSKA (reference sequence). The chain's CDR3 is CSAYVGEQFF. The CDR3 DNA is TGCAGTGCTTATGTCGGTGAGCAGTTCTTC.

The chain carries TRBV27 and TRBJ1-1; D is perhaps TRBD1 (6 bases). Germline CDR1 reads MNHEY; CDR2 reads SMNVEV (reference sequence). The CDR3 is 14 amino acids. Trimming removed 7 bases at V and 1 base at J, with 13 bases between. CDR3 in amino acids: CASNIQGPNTEAFF. The CDR3 coding sequence is TGTGCCAGCAACATACAGGGTCCGAACACTGAAGCTTTCTTT.

The chain has TRBV5-6 and TRBJ2-7; TRBD2 is a possible D gene (5 bases). Trimming pared 7 bases from V and 2 bases from J, leaving 16 bases between. Germline CDR1 reads SGHDT; CDR2 reads YYEEEE. This CDR3 comprises 14 residues. This CDR3 reads CASREGASTYEQYF. The CDR3 DNA sequence: TGTGCCAGCCGCGAGGGAGCGTCGACCTACGAGCAGTACTTC. Using reference TRBV5-6 and TRBJ2-7 for the parts outside the CDR3, the full variable domain is DAGVTQSPTHLIKTRGQQVTLRCSPKSGHDTVSWYQQALGQGPQFIFQYYEEEERQRGNFPDRFSGHQFPNYSSELNVNALLLGDSALYLCASREGASTYEQYFGPGTRLTVT.

This clonotype has only a few counts. V gene TRBV21-1 combines with J gene TRBJ2-7; TRBD2 is the table's D call and was not checked against the DNA. TRBV21-1 is a pseudogene. This CDR3 has 15 residues. As DNA, the CDR3 is TGTGCCAGCAGCAGAGAGGAAGGGGCCCTCTACGAGCAGTACTTC. This translates into CASSREEGALYEQYF.

The genes are TRBV6-5 and TRBJ2-7; 10 bases line up with TRBD1. Per the germline V gene, CDR1 is MNHEY and CDR2 is SVGAGI. This CDR3 is built from 16 residues. Trimming took 4 bases from V and 4 from J; bases not matched to a gene: 10. The CDR3 sequence: CASSFSPGQGLYEQYF. The CDR3 DNA is TGTGCCAGCAGTTTTTCCCCGGGACAGGGGTTGTACGAGCAGTACTTC.

The CDR3, as DNA: TGTGCCAGCAGTGACCACGAGCAGTACTTC. It specifies CASSDHEQYF. The chain carries TRBV25-1 and TRBJ2-7; the D is unclear. Trimming left V 3 bases short and J 5 bases short, with 2 bases between. Germline-derived CDR1 and CDR2 are MGHDK and SYGVNS. This CDR3 is built from 10 residues.